One sample yielded the 31 T cell receptor beta chains listed below, sequenced in a study of identical twins. TCRdb passed the 5' RACE reads through MiXCR, listing each CDR3 protein once. The table lists about 240,000 distinct CDR3 sequences, about an eighth of them singletons. The data were also submitted as part of a second study, on yellow fever vaccine responses in identical twins.

The sequenced material came from memory (CD45RO+) T cells sorted from blood. Source of these receptors: a woman younger than 35 in good health.

The chain links TRBV9 to TRBJ2-5; possibly TRBD1 or TRBD2 for D (6 bases each). The CDR3 has 13 amino acids. CDR1 and CDR2 (germline): SGDLS, YYNGEE. The germline V and J ends were trimmed by 6 bases and 1 base, with 10 bases remaining between them. CDR3 residues: CASNGGGQETQYF. CDR3 DNA: TGTGCCAGCAATGGAGGGGGCCAAGAGACCCAGTACTTC.

This clonotype was recorded at least ten times. J is TRBJ2-3 and V is TRBV5-1; D might be TRBD2 (5 bases). Per the germline V gene, CDR1 is SGHRS and CDR2 is YFSETQ. The CDR3 is 14 residues long. Trimming cost V 7 bases and J 0 bases, with 12 bases left between them. CDR3 amino acids: CASSRDSSTDTQYF. The CDR3 DNA reads TGCGCCAGCTCACGGGATTCCAGCACAGATACGCAGTATTTT.

The chain carries TRBV14 and TRBJ2-1, with TRBD2 matching 8 bases. V was clipped by 0 bases and J by 3 bases; unmatched bases: 4. Germline CDR1 and CDR2: SGHDN and FVKESK. This CDR3 comprises 16 residues. This CDR3 is CASSQEAGGLYNEQFF. CDR3 sequence (DNA): TGTGCCAGCAGCCAAGAGGCGGGGGGCCTCTACAATGAGCAGTTCTTC.

This chain links TRBV6-2 or TRBV6-3 with TRBJ2-3; D is undetermined. Germline V gene lookup returns CDR1 MNHEY and CDR2 SVGEGT. The germline V and J ends were trimmed by 4 bases and 2 bases, with 28 bases remaining between them. This CDR3 has 20 residues. The CDR3 DNA sequence: TGTGCCAGCAGTTTCAACCCCTCTGCCGTGGTCGGTAGCATCACAGATACGCAGTATTTT. Residues: CASSFNPSAVVGSITDTQYF.

This clonotype was counted ten times or more. The rearrangement uses TRBV9 and TRBJ2-3; 8 bases are a match to TRBD2. Germline loops: CDR1 SGDLS, CDR2 YYNGEE. Trimming at V came to 3 bases and at J to 3 bases, leaving 6 bases not matched to a gene. The CDR3 spans 15 residues. Here the CDR3 DNA reads TGTGCCAGCAGCGCGGGGGGGCCATGGACAGATACGCAGTATTTT. It encodes CASSAGGPWTDTQYF.

Ten or more counts support this clonotype. V is TRBV25-1 and J is TRBJ2-7; D tentatively fits TRBD1 or TRBD2 (5 bases each). This CDR3 comprises 15 residues. The germline V gene has CDR1 MGHDK and CDR2 SYGVNS. Trimming left V 3 bases short and J 5 bases short, with 17 bases between. For the CDR3, the DNA is TGTGCCAGCAGTGATCCTAGGACGGGGACCCACGAGCAGTACTTC. Its protein product is CASSDPRTGTHEQYF.

In its sample, this clonotype was seen many times. The genes are TRBV20-1 and TRBJ2-7; TRBD2 agrees at 7 bases. The V and J ends lost 2 bases and 2 bases, in that order; junction bases with no gene match: 12. The CDR3 spans 16 residues. Looked up from germline, CDR1 is DFQATT and CDR2 is SNEGSKA (reference sequence). CDR3 nucleotides: TGCAGTGCTAGAATTGTGTTGGGGGGGTTAACCTACGAGCAGTACTTC. It yields the protein CSARIVLGGLTYEQYF.

The chain uses TRBV9 and TRBJ2-5; D perhaps matches TRBD2 (6 bases). Germline V CDR1 and CDR2: SGDLS, YYNGEE. V was clipped by 1 base and J by 2 bases, with 12 bases between them. This CDR3 region has 15 residues. The CDR3 region is CASSVPEGKQETQYF. The CDR3 DNA sequence: TGTGCCAGCAGCGTACCGGAGGGGAAGCAAGAGACCCAGTACTTC.

This clonotype occurred many times. The gene calls are TRBV3-1 and TRBJ2-6; no clear D. Trimming stripped 8 bases from V and 0 bases from J, with 8 bases between. There are 14 residues in the CDR3. The germline gives CDR1 LGHDT, CDR2 YNNKEL (reference sequence). DNA of the CDR3: TGTGCCAGCGTAAGCAGCTCTGGGGCCAACGTCCTGACTTTC. This codes for CASVSSSGANVLTF.

In its sample, this clonotype was seen a few times. The gene calls are TRBV5-5 and TRBJ2-7; D tentatively fits TRBD1 or TRBD2 (5 bases each). V was shortened by 5 bases and J by 0 bases, with 15 bases between the two germline ends. The germline V gene encodes CDR1 SGHKS and CDR2 YYEKEE (reference sequence). The CDR3 totals 15 residues. The CDR3 region is CASSWDGSFSYEQYF. The CDR3 nucleotides read TGTGCCAGCAGTTGGGACGGGTCGTTCTCCTACGAGCAGTACTTC.

This chain connects TRBV4-3 to TRBJ2-7; a weak D match, TRBD1 (7 bases). V dropped 2 bases and J dropped 4 bases, with 15 bases sitting between them. Germline CDR1 and CDR2: LGHNA and YSLEER. The CDR3 covers 15 residues. In nucleotides, the CDR3 is TGCGCCAGCAGCCAACTAGCAGGGGGGCAATACGAGCAGTACTTC. This gives the protein CASSQLAGGQYEQYF.

The sample holds many counts of this clonotype. The gene calls are TRBV3-1 and TRBJ2-7; D possibly corresponds to TRBD1 (5 bases). This CDR3 contains 14 residues. Between the trimmed V and J ends, which lost 4 bases and 5 bases, there was a span of 15 bases. The germline CDR1 and CDR2 sequences are LGHDT and YNNKEL (reference sequence). The CDR3: CASSLTDSGNEQYF. Here the CDR3 DNA reads TGTGCCAGCAGCCTGACAGATTCTGGCAACGAGCAGTACTTC.

This clonotype showed up many times. The DNA for the CDR3 is TGTGCCAGCAGCTCATCCGGGACAGGGAACTACGAGCAGTACTTC. Its translation is CASSSSGTGNYEQYF. V and J are TRBV13 and TRBJ2-7; 9 bases fit TRBD1. In germline, CDR1 is PRHDT, CDR2 FYEKMQ (reference sequence). This CDR3 comprises 15 residues. V lost 4 bases and J lost 3; bases outside the gene matches: 7.

This clonotype occurred a few times. The chain recombines TRBV7-9 with TRBJ2-7; D is tentatively TRBD1 or TRBD2 (5 bases each). This CDR3 is built from 14 residues. Trimming left V 5 bases short and J 2 bases short, with 13 bases between. The V gene's germline CDR1 is SEHNR and CDR2 FQNEAQ (reference sequence). CDR3 in amino acids: CASSPRGRAYEQYF. CDR3 nucleotide sequence: TGTGCCAGCAGCCCCCGGGGCAGGGCCTACGAGCAGTACTTC.

This clonotype was seen only a few times. The chain's CDR3 is CASIRTGGATGELFF. As DNA, the CDR3 is TGTGCCAGCATACGGACAGGGGGCGCGACCGGGGAGCTGTTTTTT. This sequence joins TRBV5-6 and TRBJ2-2; 11 positions match TRBD1. From germline, CDR1 is SGHDT and CDR2 YYEEEE. The length of the CDR3 is 15 residues. J lost 5 bases, V lost 6 bases, and 6 bases had no gene match.

The J gene is TRBJ2-3, the V gene TRBV5-6; D ambiguous. From germline, CDR1 is SGHDT and CDR2 YYEEEE. CDR3 size: 14 residues. Trimming stripped 0 bases from V and 0 bases from J, with 5 bases between. CDR3 coding DNA: TGTGCCAGCAGCTTGGGAGTTAGCACAGATACGCAGTATTTT. Translating gives CASSLGVSTDTQYF.

This chain links TRBV6-5 with TRBJ2-7; D possibly matches TRBD1 or TRBD2 (5 bases each). Germline CDR1 and CDR2: MNHEY and SVGAGI. Trimming pared 2 bases from V and 3 bases from J, leaving 8 bases between. The CDR3 runs 13 residues. The CDR3 loop is CASSYRDGYEQYF. The CDR3, as DNA: TGTGCCAGCAGTTACCGGGACGGCTACGAGCAGTACTTC.

This sequence joins TRBV20-1 and TRBJ2-2; 7 nucleotides line up with TRBD2. Germline trimming cut 4 bases from V and 4 bases from J; bases unmatched to any gene: 6. Germline assignment: CDR1 DFQATT and CDR2 SNEGSKA (reference sequence). The CDR3 sequence is 14 residues long. In DNA, the CDR3 is TGCAGTGCTAACCGGGGCGGGAGCACCGGGGAGCTGTTTTTT. Its translation: CSANRGGSTGELFF.

This clonotype has a handful of counts. In nucleotides, the CDR3 is TGTGCCAGTAGTATCTCACTAGTGAGCACCGGGGAGCTGTTTTTT. Residues: CASSISLVSTGELFF. The chain is built from TRBV19 and TRBJ2-2; weak D call: TRBD2 (5 bases). V lost 3 bases and J lost 4, with 12 bases in between. Germline V gives CDR1 LNHDA, CDR2 SQIVND (reference sequence). CDR3 size: 15 residues.

Many counts were recorded for this clonotype. This sequence joins TRBV4-3 and TRBJ2-5; D unresolved. The V and J ends lost 6 bases and 2 bases respectively, with 7 bases between them. Germline V gene lookup returns CDR1 LGHNA and CDR2 YSLEER. The CDR3 loop spans 12 amino acids. CDR3 loop: CASRTLQETQYF. DNA for the CDR3: TGCGCCAGCAGGACACTTCAAGAGACCCAGTACTTC.

This clonotype was observed at least ten times. The chain uses TRBV24-1 and TRBJ2-3; D is unclear. The germline V gene has CDR1 KGHDR and CDR2 SFDVKD. This CDR3 region has 15 residues. Trimming cost V 0 bases and J 3 bases, with 9 bases left between them. CDR3 nucleotides: TGTGCCACCAGTGATTTGTCGCTAGATACAGATACGCAGTATTTT. Protein sequence: CATSDLSLDTDTQYF.

There are many counts of this clonotype. This chain uses TRBV5-1 with TRBJ2-3; 9 bases are shared with TRBD1. Germline loops: CDR1 SGHRS, CDR2 YFSETQ. The junction had 12 bases not matched to a gene; V was cut back by 6 bases and J by 4 bases. This CDR3 is built from 16 residues. The CDR3 here is CASTLIPGQGADTQYF. CDR3 DNA: TGCGCCAGCACCCTAATTCCGGGACAGGGTGCAGATACGCAGTATTTT.

This clonotype came up many times. CDR3 in DNA: TGTGCCAGCAGCCAAGTGTCGCGCAGAAGGTCTGCAGATACGCAGTATTTT. Translating gives CASSQVSRRRSADTQYF. The chain combines TRBV3-1 with TRBJ2-3; D is uncertain. The V end was cut by 1 base, the J end by 4 bases, with 18 bases between. Germline loops: CDR1 LGHDT, CDR2 YNNKEL (reference sequence). CDR3 length equals 17 residues.

The CDR3 region is CASSLSPGQGRDEQYF. As DNA, the CDR3 is TGTGCCAGCAGTTTATCCCCGGGACAGGGAAGGGACGAGCAGTACTTC. The chain employs TRBV6-5 and TRBJ2-7, with 9 bases aligning to TRBD1. This CDR3 has 16 residues. With 4 bases clipped from V and 5 bases from J, the junction kept 12 bases outside the gene matches. Germline V CDR1 and CDR2: MNHEY, SVGAGI.

Many counts were recorded for this clonotype. The V and J genes are TRBV20-1 and TRBJ2-1; D not certain. V was clipped by 0 bases and J by 9 bases, with 15 bases between them. The CDR3 runs to 14 residues. Germline-derived CDR1 and CDR2 are DFQATT and SNEGSKA (reference sequence). The CDR3 reads CSARDLLRLSEQFF. The CDR3, as DNA: TGCAGTGCTAGAGATCTTCTGAGGCTGAGTGAGCAGTTCTTC.

The table lists this clonotype with many counts. The chain couples TRBV7-6 to TRBJ2-1, with D perhaps matching TRBD1 (5 bases). The germline gives CDR1 SGHVS, CDR2 FNYEAQ. The CDR3 runs to 15 residues. V was pared by 2 bases and J by 4 bases, with 12 bases between. CDR3 sequence reads: CASSLQGSSYNEQFF. As DNA, the CDR3 is TGTGCCAGCAGCTTACAGGGATCGTCGTACAATGAGCAGTTCTTC.

V usage is TRBV7-8 and J usage is TRBJ2-5; no definite D call. Trimming pared 6 bases from V and 1 base from J, leaving 12 bases between. CDR1 is SGHVS and CDR2 is FQNEAQ in the germline V gene. CDR3 length: 14 amino acids. CDR3 nucleotides: TGTGCCAGCAGGCGGACGGAACTCCAAGAGACCCAGTACTTC. It yields the protein CASRRTELQETQYF.

V is TRBV20-1 and J is TRBJ1-1; D ambiguous. V lost 2 bases and J 0 bases, leaving 10 bases between the germline ends. CDR1 is DFQATT, CDR2 SNEGSKA, per germline (reference sequence). This CDR3 is built from 14 residues. CDR3 nucleotides: TGCAGTGCTAGATTGGGCAGTATGAACACTGAAGCTTTCTTT. This gives the protein CSARLGSMNTEAFF.

This chain joins TRBV7-3 and TRBJ2-1, with D perhaps TRBD2 (5 bases). The germline CDR1 and CDR2 sequences are SGHTA and FQGTGA. The CDR3 contains 15 residues. V lost 5 bases, J lost 2 bases, and 13 bases lay in between. For the CDR3, the DNA is TGTGCCAGCAGCGTCGAGGACTCACCCTACAATGAGCAGTTCTTC. It codes for CASSVEDSPYNEQFF. Looking up the rest from reference TRBV7-3 and TRBJ2-1 gives the full variable domain: GAGVSQTPSNKVTEKGKYVELRCDPISGHTALYWYRQSLGQGPEFLIYFQGTGAADDSGLPNDRFFAVRPEGSVSTLKIQRTERGDSAVYLCASSVEDSPYNEQFFGPGTRLTVL.

This clonotype was observed a handful of times. The CDR3 sequence: CASSWGQGDYEQYF. The CDR3 region has the DNA TGTGCCAGCAGCTGGGGACAGGGGGATTACGAGCAGTACTTC. V gene TRBV11-2 combines with J gene TRBJ2-7; TRBD1 matches 11 bases. The CDR3 has 14 amino acids. Looked up from germline, CDR1 is SGHAT and CDR2 is FQNNGV. Trimming cost V 4 bases and J 4 bases; bases outside gene matches: 3.

In regard to this clonotype: At one boundary the junction diverges from the germline segment, which might be a read error. This rearrangement joins TRBV6-2 or TRBV6-3 to TRBJ1-1; TRBD1 matches at 8 bases. Germline assignment: CDR1 MNHEY and CDR2 SVGEGT. The CDR3 is 15 residues long. The CDR3 region is CASLDRGRKATEAFF. CDR3 sequence (DNA): TGCGCCAGCCTTGACAGGGGAAGGAAGGCCACTGAAGCTTTCTTT.